This is a list of T cell receptor beta chains from one sample in a study of shared clonotypes between healthy human individuals. Sequencing used immunoSEQ multiplex PCR; TCRdb keeps in-frame clones, though not all of them. Here the sample spans 2,500,000 or so clones, around 90% being singletons. The sequencing sample was made of naive CD4+ T cells from PBMCs. The receptors originated from a man aged 18 to 29 in good health. Some clones in this sample may be carry-over from other donors' samples. CDR3s include the opening cysteine and the closing phenylalanine or tryptophan. Fields, in order: V gene, J gene, CDR3 protein.

v_gene: TRBV10-1; j_gene: TRBJ2-1; CDR3aa: CARGVAGTSSYNEQFF
v_gene: TRBV19; j_gene: TRBJ2-1; CDR3aa: CASSIWEGTNYNEQFF
v_gene: TRBV5-4; j_gene: TRBJ1-2; CDR3aa: CASSPGWLELSGYTF
v_gene: TRBV9; j_gene: TRBJ1-5; CDR3aa: CASSVGQSNQPQHF
v_gene: TRBV18; j_gene: TRBJ1-1; CDR3aa: CASSPPSGPRAEAFF
v_gene: TRBV28; j_gene: TRBJ2-7; CDR3aa: CASSLIGYEQYF
v_gene: TRBV5-1; j_gene: TRBJ2-3; CDR3aa: CASRTALAGGTDTQYF
v_gene: TRBV5-1; j_gene: TRBJ2-7; CDR3aa: CASSIQREGLYEQYF
v_gene: TRBV30; j_gene: TRBJ1-1; CDR3aa: CAWRNPRREAFF
v_gene: TRBV2; j_gene: TRBJ1-3; CDR3aa: CASSEGGNRNTIYF
v_gene: TRBV30; j_gene: TRBJ2-2; CDR3aa: CAWIPSGRNTGELFF
v_gene: TRBV6-5; j_gene: TRBJ1-2; CDR3aa: CASSYSMTGGNYGYTF
v_gene: TRBV7-3; j_gene: TRBJ2-6; CDR3aa: CASSPRTSGSPDSGANVLTF
v_gene: TRBV7-8; j_gene: TRBJ1-1; CDR3aa: CASSLVFGNTEAFF
v_gene: TRBV7-3; j_gene: TRBJ1-2; CDR3aa: CASSPGAQESNYGYTF
v_gene: TRBV7-2; j_gene: TRBJ1-2; CDR3aa: CASSQMQGPVYGYTF
v_gene: TRBV2; j_gene: TRBJ1-2; CDR3aa: CASRQTIRGGYTF
v_gene: TRBV7-9; j_gene: TRBJ2-2; CDR3aa: CASSLTGTRTGELFF
v_gene: TRBV7-2; j_gene: TRBJ2-1; CDR3aa: CASSLGASGRLYNEQFF
v_gene: TRBV5-8; j_gene: TRBJ1-5; CDR3aa: CASSRDKFNQPQHF
v_gene: TRBV6-5; j_gene: TRBJ2-7; CDR3aa: CASSPGGKTYEQYF
v_gene: TRBV6-6; j_gene: TRBJ1-1; CDR3aa: CASSYAGQLNTEAFF
v_gene: TRBV15; j_gene: TRBJ1-5; CDR3aa: CATSRDQDRPQHF
v_gene: TRBV30; j_gene: TRBJ2-1; CDR3aa: CAWSVMIQRGDNEQFF
v_gene: TRBV6-6; j_gene: TRBJ1-5; CDR3aa: CASSPPAAGTYQPQHF
v_gene: TRBV28; j_gene: TRBJ1-1; CDR3aa: CASRSTGGHTEAFF
v_gene: TRBV5-4; j_gene: TRBJ2-2; CDR3aa: CASSLGGRTNTGELFF
v_gene: TRBV29-1; j_gene: TRBJ1-1; CDR3aa: CSVVGHQNTEAFF
v_gene: TRBV28; j_gene: TRBJ2-7; CDR3aa: CASSFRLPSSYEQYF
v_gene: TRBV5-1; j_gene: TRBJ2-1; CDR3aa: CASSLEWGNEQFF
v_gene: TRBV4-2; j_gene: TRBJ1-1; CDR3aa: CASSQVVIYTEAFF
v_gene: TRBV7-2; j_gene: TRBJ2-7; CDR3aa: CASSSSGQGPYEQYF
v_gene: TRBV12-1; j_gene: TRBJ1-1; CDR3aa: CASSFENPLREGRRAFF
v_gene: TRBV28; j_gene: TRBJ1-1; CDR3aa: CASSTHSDLEAFF
v_gene: TRBV11-2; j_gene: TRBJ2-7; CDR3aa: CASSLRGPGQGGYEQYF
v_gene: TRBV5-4; j_gene: TRBJ2-3; CDR3aa: CASSRTSGASTDTQYF
v_gene: TRBV6-5; j_gene: TRBJ1-1; CDR3aa: CASSYGGGSEAFF
v_gene: TRBV6-5; j_gene: TRBJ2-7; CDR3aa: CASSYDRAREYEQYF
v_gene: TRBV7-9; j_gene: TRBJ2-3; CDR3aa: CASSLSSWTGASTDTQYF
v_gene: TRBV14; j_gene: TRBJ1-2; CDR3aa: CASSQDLGLNGYTF
v_gene: TRBV4-3; j_gene: TRBJ2-1; CDR3aa: CASSQALQLNEQFF
v_gene: TRBV5-1; j_gene: TRBJ2-1; CDR3aa: CASCLGQNYNEQFF
v_gene: TRBV28; j_gene: TRBJ1-1; CDR3aa: CASSPAGGRTTEAFF
v_gene: TRBV30; j_gene: TRBJ2-3; CDR3aa: CAWNHGTSGRAIMGTDTQYF
v_gene: TRBV5-4; j_gene: TRBJ2-3; CDR3aa: CASSLAKGTDTQYF
v_gene: TRBV4-1; j_gene: TRBJ2-2; CDR3aa: CASSHGLAGLNTGELFF
v_gene: TRBV5-1; j_gene: TRBJ2-3; CDR3aa: CASSLGPSGTDTQYF
v_gene: TRBV5-1; j_gene: TRBJ2-3; CDR3aa: CASSFNPRLDTQYF
v_gene: TRBV5-1; j_gene: TRBJ2-3; CDR3aa: CASSPEPAQRTDTQYF
v_gene: TRBV6-5; j_gene: TRBJ1-4; CDR3aa: CASSYAGTANEKLFF
v_gene: TRBV5-1; j_gene: TRBJ2-1; CDR3aa: CASSLGTNGDEQFF
v_gene: TRBV18; j_gene: TRBJ2-4; CDR3aa: CASSPFRTPLENIQYF
v_gene: TRBV6-5; j_gene: TRBJ1-6; CDR3aa: CASSYTDRENSPLHF
v_gene: TRBV7-9; j_gene: TRBJ1-6; CDR3aa: CASSLTAVDNSPLHF
v_gene: TRBV19; j_gene: TRBJ2-1; CDR3aa: CASSLREAGIEQFF
v_gene: TRBV5-4; j_gene: TRBJ2-5; CDR3aa: CASSLDRVGQQTQYF
v_gene: TRBV4-1; j_gene: TRBJ2-5; CDR3aa: CASSQDRQRETQYF